The 21 T cell receptor beta chains in this list originate from one sample, sequenced in a study of tumour-infiltrating T cells in Burkitt lymphoma. The table came from immunoSEQ multiplex PCR; TCRdb's copy has only in-frame clones and leaves some out. The table has 45,000 to 60,000 clones, 31% seen once. Sequenced: tumor tissue. Every receptor here comes from a human donor with Burkitt lymphoma.

This clone has only a few counts. V is TRBV9 and J is TRBJ1-2, with 7 positions matching TRBD1. Trimming took 7 bases from V and 7 from J; bases not matched to a gene: 4. This CDR3 contains 11 residues. Germline CDR1 is SGDLS and CDR2 is YYNGEE. The CDR3 loop reads CASLGGPGYTF. CDR3 nucleotide sequence: TGTGCCAGCCTAGGGGGCCCTGGCTACACCTTC. The whole variable domain, filled in from reference TRBV9 and TRBJ1-2, reads DSGVTQTPKHLITATGQRVTLRCSPRSGDLSVYWYQQSLDQGLQFLIQYYNGEERAKGNILERFSAQQFPDLHSELNLSSLELGDSALYFCASLGGPGYTFGSGTRLTVV.

This clone has just a few counts. This chain connects TRBV5-1 to TRBJ1-6, with 8 bases aligning to TRBD1. This CDR3 is built from 15 residues. The V gene's germline CDR1 is SGHRS and CDR2 YFSETQ. V shed 4 bases and J 8 bases; nucleotides not matched to a gene: 8. Here the CDR3 reads CASSPGDRGDSPLHF. The CDR3 DNA reads TGCGCCAGCAGCCCTGGCGACAGGGGAGATTCACCCCTCCACTTT.

This chain uses TRBV29-1 with TRBJ2-5, with unresolved D. Per the germline V gene, CDR1 is SQVTM and CDR2 is ANQGSEA. Deletions cut 0 bases from V and 14 bases from J, with 10 bases between. This CDR3 comprises 10 residues. CDR3 in DNA: TGCAGCGTTGAAGAGGGTCCCCCCTACTTC. This encodes CSVEEGPPYF.

This clone has a handful of counts. The J gene is TRBJ2-5, the V gene TRBV7-9; possibly TRBD2 for D (6 bases). V was pared by 8 bases and J by 4 bases, with 20 bases between. Germline CDR1 and CDR2: SEHNR and FQNEAQ (reference sequence). CDR3 length: 15 amino acids. The CDR3 DNA reads as TGTGCCAGCTGCCTGGGGGGTCGGGTCGGAGAGACCCAGTACTTC. It is translated as CASCLGGRVGETQYF.

J is TRBJ2-1 and V is TRBV9, with TRBD1 matching 8 bases. Germline V CDR1 and CDR2: SGDLS, YYNGEE. J lost 0 bases, V lost 2 bases, and 13 bases had no gene match. The CDR3 has 19 residues. Here the CDR3 reads CASSVAPLDRAGSYNEQFF. The DNA of the CDR3 is TGTGCCAGCAGCGTCGCTCCCCTGGACAGGGCGGGCTCCTACAATGAGCAGTTCTTC.

This clone occurred a few times. The chain uses TRBV14 and TRBJ2-1, with 12 bases matching TRBD2. CDR1 SGHDN and CDR2 FVKESK come from the germline V gene. After removal of 2 bases from V and 3 bases from J, the junction contained 2 bases not matched to a gene. The CDR3 extends over 16 amino acids. Here the CDR3 reads CASSQSSGGVYNEQFF. The CDR3 DNA sequence: TGTGCCAGCAGCCAATCTAGCGGGGGGGTCTACAATGAGCAGTTCTTC. The full variable domain, in which reference TRBV14 and TRBJ2-1 provide the parts outside the CDR3, is EAGVTQFPSHSVIEKGQTVTLRCDPISGHDNLYWYRRVMGKEIKFLLHFVKESKQDESGMPNNRFLAERTGGTYSTLKVQPAELEDSGVYFCASSQSSGGVYNEQFFGPGTRLTVL.

This chain joins TRBV13 and TRBJ1-2; D ambiguous. Germline V gene data show CDR1 as PRHDT and CDR2 as FYEKMQ (reference sequence). Trimming took off 4 bases at V and 8 bases at J, with 14 bases between the two ends. There are 13 residues in the CDR3. The CDR3 is CASSSLQSWGYTF. The CDR3 DNA is TGTGCCAGCAGCTCCCTACAGAGCTGGGGCTACACCTTC.

The rearrangement uses TRBV19 and TRBJ2-7; 9 bases match TRBD1. V gave up 2 bases and J gave up 0 bases; unmatched junction bases: 5. The germline V gene has CDR1 LNHDA and CDR2 SQIVND (reference sequence). The CDR3 is 16 residues long. CDR3 nucleotides: TGTGCCAGTAGTATAAAGCCGGGACAGGGCTCCTACGAGCAGTACTTC. As protein: CASSIKPGQGSYEQYF.

The rearrangement joins TRBV7-2 to TRBJ2-7; D ambiguous. This CDR3 comprises 14 residues. Per germline, CDR1 SGHTA and CDR2 FQGNSA. V shed 1 base and J shed 2 bases, with 9 bases lying between them. CDR3 sequence reads: CASSLGSLAYEQYF. CDR3 nucleotides: TGTGCCAGCAGCTTAGGTTCCCTAGCCTACGAGCAGTACTTC.

The chain links TRBV29-1 to TRBJ2-5; D possibly corresponds to TRBD2 (6 bases). CDR3 length equals 15 residues. Trimming left V 1 base short and J 4 bases short, with 16 bases between. CDR1 is SQVTM, CDR2 ANQGSEA, per germline. The CDR3 DNA is TGCAGCGTTGAAGGACTAGAGGGTTCCCCAGAGACCCAGTACTTC. Translated: CSVEGLEGSPETQYF.

This chain connects TRBV28 to TRBJ2-7, with D perhaps given as TRBD1 or TRBD2 (5 bases each). V dropped 2 bases and J dropped 6 bases, with 11 bases sitting between them. This CDR3 has 13 amino acids. CDR1 and CDR2 from the germline V gene are MDHEN and SYDVKM. The CDR3 sequence: CASSLRDPLEQYF. In DNA, the CDR3 is TGTGCCAGCAGTTTAAGGGACCCCCTCGAGCAGTACTTC.

This clone was seen more than once but under ten times. The CDR3 DNA is TGCGCCAGCAGCTTACCGTGGCATCCGGGCACAGATACGCAGTATTTT. Its translation: CASSLPWHPGTDTQYF. The chain recombines TRBV5-1 with TRBJ2-3; D ambiguous. The CDR3 contains 16 residues. The germline V gene encodes CDR1 SGHRS and CDR2 YFSETQ. Trimming took 2 bases from V and 1 from J, leaving 14 bases between them.

This rearrangement joins TRBV7-3 to TRBJ2-5; TRBD1 might be the D (6 bases). CDR3 length equals 14 residues. Germline V lookup: CDR1 SGHTA, CDR2 FQGTGA. V lost 5 bases and J lost 3, with 13 bases in between. The CDR3 sequence: CASSLDRDKETQYF. The DNA of the CDR3 is TGTGCCAGCAGCCTGGATCGGGACAAAGAGACCCAGTACTTC.

This clone was detected only a few times. The chain has TRBV5-6 and TRBJ2-5; 8 nucleotides match TRBD2. CDR1 and CDR2 (germline): SGHDT, YYEEEE. This CDR3 comprises 13 residues. CDR3 in amino acids: CAAGRGAEETQYF. The CDR3 nucleotides are TGTGCGGCGGGGCGGGGGGCCGAGGAGACCCAGTACTTC.

J is TRBJ1-3 and V is TRBV2, with D perhaps TRBD1 (5 bases). V lost 4 bases and J 0 bases, leaving 10 bases between the germline ends. The CDR3 has 15 amino acids. The germline gives CDR1 SNHLY, CDR2 FYNNEI. DNA for the CDR3: TGTGCCAGCAGTGTGGGACTGAACTCTGGAAACACCATATATTTT. This codes for CASSVGLNSGNTIYF.

Here the CDR3 DNA reads TGTGCCAGCGGAGGAGGGGTTGTGTACGAGCAGTACTTC. Its translation is CASGGGVVYEQYF. The chain is built from TRBV7-8 and TRBJ2-7, with a possible D match to TRBD2 (6 bases). The CDR3 runs 13 residues. Trimming stripped 8 bases from V and 4 bases from J, with 15 bases between. CDR1 is SGHVS and CDR2 is FQNEAQ in the germline V gene.

The chain uses TRBV6-4 and TRBJ1-5; D remains ambiguous. The germline V gene encodes CDR1 MRHNA and CDR2 SNTAGT. Trimming pared 6 bases from V and 0 bases from J, leaving 6 bases between. The CDR3 is made up of 13 amino acids. The CDR3 protein is CASRTYSNQPQHF. The CDR3 bases are TGTGCCAGCAGAACATATAGCAATCAGCCCCAGCATTTT.

The rearrangement joins TRBV7-9 to TRBJ1-5; no clear D gene. Germline values: CDR1 SEHNR, CDR2 FQNEAQ (reference sequence). This CDR3 is built from 12 residues. V was clipped by 5 bases and J by 4 bases, with 6 bases between them. The CDR3 sequence is CASSVTNQPQHF. For the CDR3, the DNA is TGTGCCAGCAGCGTGACTAATCAGCCCCAGCATTTT.

The chain combines TRBV11-2 with TRBJ2-7; D is possibly TRBD1 or TRBD2 (6 bases each). V lost 3 bases, J lost 0 bases, and 9 bases lay in between. The length of the CDR3 is 14 residues. Germline CDR1 SGHAT, CDR2 FQNNGV. Here the CDR3 reads CASSLGGHSYEQYF. Written as DNA, the CDR3 is TGTGCCAGCAGCTTGGGGGGCCACTCCTACGAGCAGTACTTC.

This clone was seen more than once but under ten times. The chain is built from TRBV28 and TRBJ2-2; weak D call: TRBD2 (5 bases). Trimming removed 3 bases from V and 5 bases from J, with 7 bases in between. This CDR3 region has 13 residues. Germline CDR1 reads MDHEN; CDR2 reads SYDVKM. This chain's CDR3 is CASSFRGTGELFF. CDR3 DNA sequence: TGTGCCAGCAGTTTTCGGGGAACCGGGGAGCTGTTTTTT. The entire variable domain, with the rest obtained from reference TRBV28 and TRBJ2-2, is as follows: DVKVTQSSRYLVKRTGEKVFLECVQDMDHENMFWYRQDPGLGLRLIYFSYDVKMKEKGDIPEGYSVSREKKERFSLILESASTNQTSMYLCASSFRGTGELFFGEGSRLTVL.

The chain couples TRBV7-9 to TRBJ2-1; 10 bases fit TRBD1. Germline V CDR1 and CDR2: SEHNR, FQNEAQ (reference sequence). The CDR3 spans 14 residues. V lost 5 bases to trimming and J lost 4 bases; unmatched junction nucleotides: 2. The CDR3 sequence: CASSDRGPYNEQFF. CDR3 DNA: TGTGCCAGCAGCGACAGGGGGCCTTACAATGAGCAGTTCTTC.